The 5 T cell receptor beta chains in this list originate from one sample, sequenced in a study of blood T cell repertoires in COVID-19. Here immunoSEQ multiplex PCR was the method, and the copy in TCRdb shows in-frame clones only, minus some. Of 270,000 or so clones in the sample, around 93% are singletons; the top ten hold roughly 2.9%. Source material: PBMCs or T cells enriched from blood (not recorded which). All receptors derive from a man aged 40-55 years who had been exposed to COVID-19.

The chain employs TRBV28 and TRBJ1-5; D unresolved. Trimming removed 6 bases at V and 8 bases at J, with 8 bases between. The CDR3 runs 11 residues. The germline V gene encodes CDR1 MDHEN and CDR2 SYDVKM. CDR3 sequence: CASRGSEPQHF. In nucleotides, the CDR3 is TGTGCCAGCAGGGGCTCGGAGCCCCAGCATTTT. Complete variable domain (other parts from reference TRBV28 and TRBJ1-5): DVKVTQSSRYLVKRTGEKVFLECVQDMDHENMFWYRQDPGLGLRLIYFSYDVKMKEKGDIPEGYSVSREKKERFSLILESASTNQTSMYLCASRGSEPQHFGDGTRLSIL.

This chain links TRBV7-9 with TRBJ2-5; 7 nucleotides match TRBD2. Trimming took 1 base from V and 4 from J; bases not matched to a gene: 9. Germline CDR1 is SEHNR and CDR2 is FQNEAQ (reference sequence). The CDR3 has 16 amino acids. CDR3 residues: CASSLVAGRGRETQYF. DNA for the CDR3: TGTGCCAGCAGCTTAGTTGCAGGGAGGGGAAGAGAGACCCAGTACTTC.

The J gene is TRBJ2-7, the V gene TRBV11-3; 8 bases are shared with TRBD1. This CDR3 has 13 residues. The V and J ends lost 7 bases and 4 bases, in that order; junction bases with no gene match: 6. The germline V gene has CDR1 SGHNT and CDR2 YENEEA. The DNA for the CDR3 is TGTGCCAGCAACACAGGGGGACAGTACGAGCAGTACTTC. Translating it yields CASNTGGQYEQYF.

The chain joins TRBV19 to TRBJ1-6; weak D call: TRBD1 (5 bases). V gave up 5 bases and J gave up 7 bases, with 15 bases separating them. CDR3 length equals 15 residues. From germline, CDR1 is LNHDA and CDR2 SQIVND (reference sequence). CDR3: CASSPVGLGNSPLHF. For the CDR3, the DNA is TGTGCCAGTAGTCCTGTGGGGCTGGGGAATTCACCCCTCCACTTT. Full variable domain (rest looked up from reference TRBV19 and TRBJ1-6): DGGITQSPKYLFRKEGQNVTLSCEQNLNHDAMYWYRQDPGQGLRLIYYSQIVNDFQKGDIAEGYSVSREKKESFPLTVTSAQKNPTAFYLCASSPVGLGNSPLHFGNGTRLTVT.

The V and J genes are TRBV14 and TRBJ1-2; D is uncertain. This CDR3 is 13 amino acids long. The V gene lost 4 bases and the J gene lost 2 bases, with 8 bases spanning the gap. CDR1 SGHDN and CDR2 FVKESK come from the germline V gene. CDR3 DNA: TGTGCCAGCAGCCTACACGGGAACTATGGCTACACCTTC. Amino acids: CASSLHGNYGYTF.